A single sample is the source of the 5 T cell receptor beta chains below, sequenced in a study of blood T cells in healthy people across ages. Through a sample-barcoded 5' primer and a J-beta primer mix, a second PCR was run for roughly 6 to 11 cycles. TCRdb processed the 5' RACE reads anew with MiXCR; each CDR3 protein has one entry. The sample carries roughly 800,000 distinct CDR3 sequences, over 45% recorded once. Sequenced material: blood. The source of these receptors is a man aged 25 to 45 in good health.

The chain combines TRBV6-5 with TRBJ2-3, with D possibly called TRBD1 or TRBD2 (5 bases each). The germline CDR1 and CDR2 sequences are MNHEY and SVGAGI. The ends were cut back, 0 bases at V and 6 bases at J, with 13 bases in the middle. This CDR3 comprises 15 residues. CDR3 sequence: CASSYSGVNRDTQYF. DNA of the CDR3: TGTGCCAGCAGTTACTCGGGGGTTAACAGGGATACGCAGTATTTT.

This clonotype was detected only a few times. The chain combines TRBV15 with TRBJ1-2, with a weak D call TRBD1 (5 bases). V lost 8 bases to trimming and J lost 6 bases, with 13 bases between them. Germline-derived CDR1 and CDR2 are LNHNV and YYDKDF (reference sequence). The CDR3 totals 12 residues. The CDR3 DNA is TGTGCCACCCGCGACAGTCGGCATGGCTACACCTTC. Translation: CATRDSRHGYTF.

The chain links TRBV20-1 to TRBJ2-3; D is perhaps TRBD1 (6 bases). Germline values: CDR1 DFQATT, CDR2 SNEGSKA (reference sequence). V was pared by 0 bases and J by 2 bases, with 12 bases between. This CDR3 has 15 amino acids. The CDR3 nucleotides read TGCAGTGCTAGAGATGGCCGGGACAACACAGATACGCAGTATTTT. Translating gives CSARDGRDNTDTQYF.

This clonotype has a single count. A much larger clone lies one base from this, so it may be a read error. The rearrangement joins TRBV20-1 to TRBJ2-7; 8 nucleotides align to TRBD2. Germline trimming cut 6 bases from V and 10 bases from J; bases unmatched to any gene: 20. The CDR3 spans 15 residues. Germline V gene data show CDR1 as DFQATT and CDR2 as SNEGSKA (reference sequence). CDR3 nucleotide sequence: TGCAGTGCGTTTTCAGCGGGAGTAGTCGCGGAGATCCAGTACTTC. It specifies CSAFSAGVVAEIQYF.

The chain combines TRBV5-8 with TRBJ2-1, with a weak D call TRBD1 (5 bases). This CDR3 region has 16 residues. CDR1 and CDR2 from the germline V gene are SGHTS and YDEGEE. V was shortened by 4 bases and J by 0 bases, with 14 bases between the two germline ends. As DNA, the CDR3 is TGTGCCAGCAGCCACGAACAGGTTAGCTCCTACAATGAGCAGTTCTTC. Encoded protein: CASSHEQVSSYNEQFF.